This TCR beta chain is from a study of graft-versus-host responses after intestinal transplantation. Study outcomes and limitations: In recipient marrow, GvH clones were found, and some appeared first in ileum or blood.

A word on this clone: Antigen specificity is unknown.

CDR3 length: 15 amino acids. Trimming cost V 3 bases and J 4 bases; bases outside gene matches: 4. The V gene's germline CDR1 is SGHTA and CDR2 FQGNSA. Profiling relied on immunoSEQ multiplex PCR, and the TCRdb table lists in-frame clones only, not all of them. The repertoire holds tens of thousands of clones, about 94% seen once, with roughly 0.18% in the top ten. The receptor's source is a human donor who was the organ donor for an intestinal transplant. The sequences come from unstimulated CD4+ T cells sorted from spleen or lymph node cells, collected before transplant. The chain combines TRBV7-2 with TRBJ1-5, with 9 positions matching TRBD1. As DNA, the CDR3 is TGTGCCAGCAGCTTCGACAGGGGGGTGAATCAGCCCCAGCATTTT. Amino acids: CASSFDRGVNQPQHF.